These 7 T cell receptor beta chains originate from one sample sequenced in a study of control samples from healthy donors and cancer patients. Method: immunoSEQ multiplex PCR; TCRdb's copy keeps in-frame clones and lacks some. The table lists roughly 150,000 clones, over 90% of them singletons. Sequenced sample: blood. Receptors were obtained from a man over 45 in good health.

The genes are TRBV15 and TRBJ2-6; D is ambiguous. Trimming cost V 8 bases and J 0 bases, with 5 bases left between them. This CDR3 region has 13 residues. Germline loops: CDR1 LNHNV, CDR2 YYDKDF (reference sequence). CDR3 nucleotides: TGTGCCACCGGGGTCTCTGGGGCCAACGTCCTGACTTTC. As protein: CATGVSGANVLTF. Combining the CDR3 with reference TRBV15 and TRBJ2-6 gives the whole variable domain DAMVIQNPRYQVTQFGKPVTLSCSQTLNHNVMYWYQQKSSQAPKLLFHYYDKDFNNEADTPDNFQSRRPNTSFCFLDIRSPGLGDTAMYLCATGVSGANVLTFGAGSRLTVL.

The chain carries TRBV19 and TRBJ1-1; D not resolved. The germline CDR1 and CDR2 sequences are LNHDA and SQIVND (reference sequence). The CDR3 has 13 amino acids. With 4 bases removed from V and 3 bases from J, the gap between germline ends came to 9 bases. The CDR3 bases are TGTGCCAGTAGTAGGGTTTTCGACACTGAAGCTTTCTTT. Translated: CASSRVFDTEAFF.

This clone was detected once. The chain carries TRBV4-1 and TRBJ2-7; 8 positions agree with TRBD2. The germline gives CDR1 MGHRA, CDR2 YSYEKL. V dropped 0 bases and J dropped 2; count of bases not matched to a gene: 6. This CDR3 is built from 16 residues. The CDR3: CASSQDYSGTTYEQYF. CDR3 nucleotides: TGCGCCAGCAGCCAAGATTATAGCGGGACTACCTACGAGCAGTACTTC.

The gene calls are TRBV28 and TRBJ1-2; D not certain. Germline V gene lookup returns CDR1 MDHEN and CDR2 SYDVKM. The ends were cut back, 6 bases at V and 4 bases at J, with 12 bases in the middle. The CDR3 is 13 residues long. The CDR3 reads CASRTDSGYGYTF. CDR3 DNA: TGTGCCAGCAGGACTGATTCGGGCTATGGCTACACCTTC.

The V call is TRBV5-1, the J call TRBJ2-3, with 8 positions matching TRBD2. The CDR3 has 14 residues. The germline V gene encodes CDR1 SGHRS and CDR2 YFSETQ. The J segment lost 0 bases and the V segment lost 4 bases, leaving 1 base of the junction unmatched. The CDR3 DNA reads TGCGCCAGCAGCCTAGCGGGTAGCACAGATACGCAGTATTTT. Amino acid sequence: CASSLAGSTDTQYF.

The V call is TRBV5-4, the J call TRBJ2-7, with TRBD2 identical over 10 bases. V trimming: 1 base; J trimming: 6 bases; junction bases outside the gene matches: 4. The CDR3 sequence is 14 residues long. Germline assignment: CDR1 SGHNT and CDR2 YYREEE (reference sequence). CDR3 nucleotide sequence: TGTGCCAGCAGCTTGCCTAGCGGGAGTGGCGAGCAGTACTTC. Its protein is CASSLPSGSGEQYF.

The J gene is TRBJ2-6, the V gene TRBV18, with D possibly TRBD1 on 6 matching bases. The V and J ends lost 0 bases and 3 bases respectively, with 9 bases between them. Germline V gene sequence: CDR1 KGHSH, CDR2 LQKENI. CDR3 length: 16 residues. CDR3 coding DNA: TGTGCCAGCTCACCACCCGCAGGGGTTGGGGCCAACGTCCTGACTTTC. Translation gives CASSPPAGVGANVLTF. The full variable domain, with the rest looked up from reference TRBV18 and TRBJ2-6, is NAGVMQNPRHLVRRRGQEARLRCSPMKGHSHVYWYRQLPEEGLKFMVYLQKENIIDESGMPKERFSAEFPKEGPSILRIQQVVRGDSAAYFCASSPPAGVGANVLTFGAGSRLTVL.